This section outlines one T cell receptor beta chain sequence together with its context. No antigen is known for it. This specimen comes from a study of blood T cells in healthy people across ages. Study-wide findings and caveats: Naive T cell percentage showed a strong correlation with TCR beta diversity. Not knowing donor CMV status may have confounded expanded clonotype changes.

CDR3 length: 13 amino acids. Germline V gene data show CDR1 as MNHNS and CDR2 as SASEGT. Peripheral blood was drawn, about 9.7 milliliters per donor. Sample-barcoded 5' priming and a J-beta primer mix drove a second PCR of about 6 to 12 cycles. Template switching added a 12-random-nucleotide identifier to every cDNA molecule. Each CDR3 protein is one row after TCRdb ran MiXCR on the 5' RACE reads. Of about 780,000 distinct CDR3 sequences listed, roughly 60% were seen once; the top ten hold 28%. This sequence joins TRBV6-1 and TRBJ2-5; D may be TRBD2 (5 bases). The J call is in doubt because the DNA end fits TRBJ2-7 better. The sample was blood. The source of this sequence is a man aged 30-40 years in good health. This chain's CDR3 is CASSHTRPYEQYF. The CDR3 nucleotides are TGTGCCAGCAGCCACACTAGGCCCTACGAGCAGTACTTC.